The 30 T cell receptor beta chains given below trace back to one sample, sequenced in a study of Graves' ophthalmopathy and Graves' hyperthyroidism. The sequenced template was RNA, covering the TCR beta CDR3 region. The library came from an HTBI-primed first-round RT-PCR and a second-round multiplex PCR. TCRdb reprocessed the multiplex PCR reads with MiXCR, giving one entry per CDR3 protein. The table lists about 660,000 distinct CDR3 sequences, approximately 39% of them singletons. Sequenced input: peripheral blood. These receptors originate from an adult man with Graves' ophthalmopathy.

CDR3 in DNA: TGTGCCAGCAGCCACGGGAGCCTCTCTGGAAACACCATATATTTT. Translation gives CASSHGSLSGNTIYF. The chain links TRBV9 to TRBJ1-3, with D unclear. The length of the CDR3 is 15 residues. The V end lost 4 bases, the J end lost 0 bases, and 11 bases lay between the germline ends. The V gene's germline CDR1 is SGDLS and CDR2 YYNGEE.

The sample holds many counts of this clonotype. The chain has TRBV7-8 and TRBJ1-1; TRBD1 aligns across 7 bases. Germline V gene data show CDR1 as SGHVS and CDR2 as FQNEAQ. The CDR3 runs 15 residues. V shed 0 bases, J shed 11 bases, and the junction held 12 bases outside the gene matches. Written as DNA, the CDR3 is TGTGCCAGCAGCTTAGCGTGGGGGGATAGGGGGCCCGCTTTCTTT. Protein product: CASSLAWGDRGPAFF.

This clonotype was seen at least ten times. The chain joins TRBV7-9 to TRBJ1-3; D uncertain. The germline CDR1 and CDR2 sequences are SEHNR and FQNEAQ (reference sequence). The CDR3 covers 15 residues. V lost 4 bases, J lost 0 bases, and 10 bases lay in between. The CDR3 region is CASSWEPSSGNTIYF. In DNA form, the CDR3 reads TGTGCCAGCAGCTGGGAGCCGAGCTCTGGAAACACCATATATTTT.

In its sample, this clonotype was seen many times. This chain joins TRBV12-3 or TRBV12-4 and TRBJ1-2; D not resolved. V was clipped by 3 bases and J by 4 bases, with 9 bases between them. The CDR3 has 13 residues. CDR3 loop: CASSFGLSYGYTF. The CDR3 coding sequence is TGTGCCAGCAGTTTCGGTCTATCCTATGGCTACACCTTC.

This clonotype was found many times. This chain joins TRBV15 and TRBJ1-6; D perhaps matches TRBD1 (6 bases). V was shortened by 5 bases and J by 10 bases, with 21 bases between the two germline ends. CDR1 and CDR2 (germline): LNHNV, YYDKDF (reference sequence). The CDR3 has 16 residues. The CDR3: CATSAQTQGIRSPLHF. The CDR3 coding sequence is TGTGCCACCAGCGCTCAAACCCAGGGGATAAGGTCACCCCTCCACTTT.

This clonotype was detected many times. The chain carries TRBV5-1 and TRBJ2-5, with 9 bases fitting TRBD2. CDR1 is SGHRS and CDR2 is YFSETQ in the germline V gene. After removal of 2 bases from V and 1 base from J, the junction contained 9 bases not matched to a gene. This CDR3 region has 17 residues. The CDR3 loop is CASSFVASGGFQETQYF. As DNA, the CDR3 is TGCGCCAGCAGCTTTGTTGCGAGCGGGGGGTTCCAAGAGACCCAGTACTTC.

This clonotype has just one count. The rearrangement links TRBV29-1 to TRBJ2-7, with 10 bases matching TRBD1. The CDR3 sequence is 14 residues long. The V gene end was trimmed by 5 bases and the J gene end by 5 bases; junction bases not matched to a gene: 9. The germline gives CDR1 SQVTM, CDR2 ANQGSEA. For the CDR3, the DNA is TGCAGCGTTAGCCGGGACAGGGGTCACGACGAGCAGTACTTC. Residues: CSVSRDRGHDEQYF.

This clonotype was found many times. The genes are TRBV14 and TRBJ2-5; D is unclear. V lost 2 bases and J 0 bases, leaving 4 bases between the germline ends. Germline lookup yields CDR1 SGHDN and CDR2 FVKESK. The CDR3 has 13 residues. The CDR3 sequence: CASSQMYQETQYF. The CDR3 nucleotides are TGTGCCAGCAGCCAAATGTACCAAGAGACCCAGTACTTC.

Note on this clonotype: At one of its ends the junction is not consistent with the germline gene, which may arise from a read error. This chain connects TRBV7-8 to TRBJ1-2; no definite D call. The CDR3 covers 15 residues. The V gene's germline CDR1 is SGHVS and CDR2 FQNEAQ. As DNA, the CDR3 is TGTGCAAGCAGCTTAGGGAGGTGGAAAACGCGTGGCTACACCTTC. It yields the protein CASSLGRWKTRGYTF. Based on the CDR3 plus reference TRBV7-8 and TRBJ1-2, the full variable domain is GAGVSQSPRYKVAKRGQDVALRCDPISGHVSLFWYQQALGQGPEFLTYFQNEAQLDKSGLPSDRFFAERPEGSVSTLKIQRTQQEDSAVYLCASSLGRWKTRGYTFGSGTRLTVV.

This clonotype was seen at least ten times. The chain links TRBV11-2 to TRBJ2-7; D is uncertain. This CDR3 contains 12 residues. V dropped 0 bases and J dropped 4 bases, with 4 bases sitting between them. The V gene's germline CDR1 is SGHAT and CDR2 FQNNGV. DNA for the CDR3: TGTGCCAGCAGCTTAGACCAATACGAGCAGTACTTC. Translating it yields CASSLDQYEQYF.

A few counts support this clonotype. With a much larger clone just one base away, this may be a read error. V usage is TRBV10-3 and J usage is TRBJ1-2; the D gene is possibly TRBD1 (6 bases). Germline V gene sequence: CDR1 ENHRY, CDR2 SYGVKD. The CDR3 consists of 16 residues. The CDR3 bases are TGTGCCATCAGTGCCTATTACAGGGATTTCGACTATGGCCACACCTTC. This encodes CAISAYYRDFDYGHTF.

At least ten counts were recorded for this clonotype. The junction departs from the called germline gene at one end, perhaps through a read error. V and J are TRBV13 and TRBJ2-7, with 10 positions matching TRBD2. From germline, CDR1 is PRHDT and CDR2 FYEKMQ (reference sequence). CDR3 length: 13 amino acids. The CDR3: CASSLGTSDEQYF. CDR3 bases: TGTGCCAGCAGCCTAGGGACTAGCGACGAGCAGTACTTC.

About this clonotype itself: One base away lies a much larger clone, so this may be a sequencing read error. V and J are TRBV5-5 and TRBJ1-6; no reliable D call. The CDR3 totals 17 residues. The V end lost 2 bases, the J end lost 9 bases, and 21 bases lay between the germline ends. Germline V lookup: CDR1 SGHKS, CDR2 YYEKEE (reference sequence). The DNA for the CDR3 is TGTGCCAGCAGCTTAGGTCCAGGCAAGCCCCTTTCTTCACCCCTCCACTTT. Translation gives CASSLGPGKPLSSPLHF.

There are many counts of this clonotype. The chain employs TRBV15 and TRBJ2-5, with D possibly matching TRBD1 (6 bases). Germline V gene data show CDR1 as LNHNV and CDR2 as YYDKDF (reference sequence). The V end was cut by 5 bases, the J end by 2 bases, with 9 bases between. CDR3 size: 13 residues. In nucleotides, the CDR3 is TGTGCCACCAGCCGTGGACAGCAAGAGACCCAGTACTTC. It yields the protein CATSRGQQETQYF.

This clonotype appeared many times. The chain is built from TRBV6-6 and TRBJ1-3; TRBD1 matches at 7 bases. J gave up 0 bases and V 6 bases, and 8 bases lay outside the gene matches. Germline assignment: CDR1 MNHNY and CDR2 SVGAGI (reference sequence). CDR3 size: 16 residues. The CDR3 loop is CASSFPGQSSGNTIYF. The DNA for the CDR3 is TGTGCCAGCAGCTTTCCGGGACAGAGCTCTGGAAACACCATATATTTT.

The table lists this clonotype with many counts. This chain connects TRBV20-1 to TRBJ2-5, with a weak D call TRBD1 (5 bases). Germline values: CDR1 DFQATT, CDR2 SNEGSKA (reference sequence). This CDR3 is 11 amino acids long. Trimming cost V 4 bases and J 5 bases, with 8 bases left between them. DNA of the CDR3: TGCAGTGCTACAGGGTTGGAGACCCAGTACTTC. This translates into CSATGLETQYF.

This clonotype came up a few times. This sequence joins TRBV9 and TRBJ2-2, with no clear D. Per germline, CDR1 SGDLS and CDR2 YYNGEE. The CDR3 is made up of 13 amino acids. The V end was cut by 3 bases, the J end by 4 bases, with 7 bases between. The chain's CDR3 is CASSEALTGELFF. The CDR3 DNA is TGTGCCAGCAGCGAGGCTCTCACCGGGGAGCTGTTTTTT. Combining the CDR3 with reference TRBV9 and TRBJ2-2 gives the whole variable domain DSGVTQTPKHLITATGQRVTLRCSPRSGDLSVYWYQQSLDQGLQFLIQYYNGEERAKGNILERFSAQQFPDLHSELNLSSLELGDSALYFCASSEALTGELFFGEGSRLTVL.

The table lists this clonotype with a few counts. The rearrangement links TRBV7-2 to TRBJ1-5; no clear D. V was pared by 1 base and J by 3 bases, with 10 bases between. CDR3 length: 15 residues. Germline CDR1 is SGHTA and CDR2 is FQGNSA. The CDR3 here is CASSLGRGINQPQHF. For the CDR3, the DNA is TGTGCCAGCAGCTTAGGAAGAGGCATCAATCAGCCCCAGCATTTT.

J is TRBJ2-2 and V is TRBV25-1, with a tentative D call TRBD2 (6 bases). The V gene's germline CDR1 is MGHDK and CDR2 SYGVNS. Trimming removed 5 bases from V and 5 bases from J, with 12 bases in between. The CDR3 is made up of 14 amino acids. CDR3 sequence reads: CASSPGTLTGELFF. In DNA, the CDR3 is TGTGCCAGCAGTCCTGGGACTTTAACCGGGGAGCTGTTTTTT.

This chain connects TRBV10-3 to TRBJ2-5; a possible D gene is TRBD1 (6 bases). The V end was cut by 6 bases, the J end by 4 bases, with 6 bases between. CDR3 length equals 11 residues. Germline V gene data show CDR1 as ENHRY and CDR2 as SYGVKD. CDR3 DNA sequence: TGTGCCATCAGGGGGGCAGAGACCCAGTACTTC. Its protein is CAIRGAETQYF.

This clonotype showed up just a few times. The chain links TRBV7-9 to TRBJ1-4; perhaps TRBD1 as D (6 bases). The CDR3 loop spans 16 amino acids. V was cut by 5 bases and J by 0 bases, with 13 bases left in between. The germline V gene encodes CDR1 SEHNR and CDR2 FQNEAQ (reference sequence). The CDR3 here is CASSPEGGATNEKLFF. The DNA for the CDR3 is TGTGCCAGCAGCCCCGAGGGGGGTGCAACTAATGAAAAACTGTTTTTT.

The chain has TRBV12-3 or TRBV12-4 and TRBJ2-7; the D call may be TRBD1 or TRBD2 (6 bases each). This CDR3 has 15 residues. V was clipped by 6 bases and J by 4 bases, with 19 bases between them. The CDR3 loop reads CASSLSRGLGYEQYF. In DNA form, the CDR3 reads TGTGCCAGCAGCTTAAGTCGGGGGCTAGGGTACGAGCAGTACTTC.

This clonotype was observed many times. This sequence joins TRBV7-3 and TRBJ2-2, with 15 bases lining up with TRBD2. Unmatched junction bases numbered 5, after V lost 5 bases and J lost 7 bases. Per the germline V gene, CDR1 is SGHTA and CDR2 is FQGTGA. CDR3 length: 16 amino acids. The CDR3 DNA reads as TGTGCCAGCAGCAGGACTAGCGGGAGGGCCTTCGGGGAGCTGTTTTTT. This codes for CASSRTSGRAFGELFF. Based on the CDR3 plus reference TRBV7-3 and TRBJ2-2, the full variable domain is GAGVSQTPSNKVTEKGKYVELRCDPISGHTALYWYRQSLGQGPEFLIYFQGTGAADDSGLPNDRFFAVRPEGSVSTLKIQRTERGDSAVYLCASSRTSGRAFGELFFGEGSRLTVL.

The rearrangement uses TRBV12-3 or TRBV12-4 and TRBJ1-4; D possibly corresponds to TRBD1 (6 bases). This CDR3 is built from 11 residues. Trimming shortened V by 6 bases and J by 13 bases, and 12 bases separated the two germline ends. CDR3: CASSEGGLLFF. DNA of the CDR3: TGTGCCAGCAGCGAAGGGGGGTTACTGTTTTTT.

Ten or more counts support this clonotype. The V call is TRBV4-2, the J call TRBJ2-5; 7 bases fit TRBD2. The germline V gene has CDR1 LGHNA and CDR2 YNFKEQ. The CDR3 contains 13 residues. Trimming took 1 base from V and 5 from J; bases not matched to a gene: 1. The chain's CDR3 is CASSQASGETQYF. In nucleotides, the CDR3 is TGTGCCAGCAGCCAAGCTAGCGGCGAGACCCAGTACTTC.

This clonotype occurred many times. The chain carries TRBV11-1 and TRBJ1-1; no firm D call. The CDR3 consists of 13 residues. Trimming left V 5 bases short and J 10 bases short, with 17 bases between. Germline V CDR1 and CDR2: SGHAT, FQDESV (reference sequence). CDR3: CASSLQDWERAFF. The CDR3 DNA is TGTGCCAGCAGCCTTCAGGATTGGGAGAGAGCTTTCTTT. Using reference TRBV11-1 and TRBJ1-1 for the parts outside the CDR3, the full variable domain is EAEVAQSPRYKITEKSQAVAFWCDPISGHATLYWYRQILGQGPELLVQFQDESVVDDSQLPKDRFSAERLKGVDSTLKIQPAELGDSAMYLCASSLQDWERAFFGQGTRLTVV.

The chain uses TRBV16 and TRBJ2-6; D ambiguous. The CDR3 sequence is 15 residues long. Deletions cut 4 bases from V and 0 bases from J, with 7 bases between. Germline V gives CDR1 KGHSY, CDR2 FQNENV. The CDR3 DNA is TGTGCCAGCAGCCGGCATAGCTCTGGGGCCAACGTCCTGACTTTC. Translated: CASSRHSSGANVLTF.

This clonotype was counted a single time. The V call is TRBV4-2, the J call TRBJ1-4, with a tentative D call TRBD1 (5 bases). CDR1 and CDR2 from the germline V gene are LGHNA and YNFKEQ. This CDR3 is built from 14 residues. The V and J ends lost 3 bases and 6 bases respectively, with 11 bases between them. The CDR3 loop is CASSQGTLDEKLFF. For the CDR3, the DNA is TGTGCCAGCAGCCAGGGGACTCTGGATGAAAAACTGTTTTTT.

There are many counts of this clonotype. The V call is TRBV7-8, the J call TRBJ1-6; a possible D gene is TRBD1 (6 bases). Germline V gives CDR1 SGHVS, CDR2 FQNEAQ. V was shortened by 1 base and J by 7 bases, with 11 bases between the two germline ends. The CDR3 totals 15 residues. CDR3 DNA sequence: TGTGCCAGCAGCTTAGTGAGGCAGGGGAATTCACCCCTCCACTTT. Amino acids: CASSLVRQGNSPLHF.

This clonotype was seen at least ten times. The J gene is TRBJ1-5, the V gene TRBV19, with 8 bases identical to TRBD1. The CDR3 consists of 17 residues. CDR1 and CDR2 from the germline V gene are LNHDA and SQIVND (reference sequence). Trimming cost V 5 bases and J 0 bases; bases outside gene matches: 9. CDR3 sequence: CASSPYPTGASNQPQHF. The CDR3 DNA sequence: TGTGCCAGTAGTCCATACCCGACAGGGGCTAGCAATCAGCCCCAGCATTTT.